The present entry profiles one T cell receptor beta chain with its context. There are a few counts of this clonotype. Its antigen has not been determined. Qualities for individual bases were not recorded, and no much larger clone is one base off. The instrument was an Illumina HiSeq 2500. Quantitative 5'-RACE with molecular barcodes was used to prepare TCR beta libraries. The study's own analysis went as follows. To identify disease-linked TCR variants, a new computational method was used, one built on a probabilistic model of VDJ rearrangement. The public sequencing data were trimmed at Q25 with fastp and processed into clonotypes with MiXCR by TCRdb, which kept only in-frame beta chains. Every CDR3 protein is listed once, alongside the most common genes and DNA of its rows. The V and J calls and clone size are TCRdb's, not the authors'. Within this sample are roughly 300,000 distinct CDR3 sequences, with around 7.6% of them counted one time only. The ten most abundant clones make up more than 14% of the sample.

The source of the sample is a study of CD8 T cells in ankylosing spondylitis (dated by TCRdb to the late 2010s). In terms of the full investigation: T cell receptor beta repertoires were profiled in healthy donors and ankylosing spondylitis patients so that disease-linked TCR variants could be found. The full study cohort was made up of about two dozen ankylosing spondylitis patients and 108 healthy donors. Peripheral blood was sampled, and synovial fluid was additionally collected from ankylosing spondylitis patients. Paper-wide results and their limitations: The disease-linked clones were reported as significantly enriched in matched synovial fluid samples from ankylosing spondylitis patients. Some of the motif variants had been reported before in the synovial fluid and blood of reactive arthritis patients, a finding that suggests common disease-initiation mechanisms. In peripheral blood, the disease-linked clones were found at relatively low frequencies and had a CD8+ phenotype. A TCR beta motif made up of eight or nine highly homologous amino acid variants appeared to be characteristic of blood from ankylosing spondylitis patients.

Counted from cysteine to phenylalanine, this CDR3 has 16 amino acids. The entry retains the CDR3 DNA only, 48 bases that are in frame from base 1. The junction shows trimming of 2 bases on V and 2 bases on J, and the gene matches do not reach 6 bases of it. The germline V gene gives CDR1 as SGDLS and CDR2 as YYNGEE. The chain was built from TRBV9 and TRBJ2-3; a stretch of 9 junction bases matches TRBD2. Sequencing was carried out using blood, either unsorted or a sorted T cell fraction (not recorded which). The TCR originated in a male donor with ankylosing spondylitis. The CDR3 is CASSVTGLAITDTQYF. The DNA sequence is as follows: TGTGCCAGCAGCGTGACGGGACTAGCTATCACAGATACGCAGTATTTT.